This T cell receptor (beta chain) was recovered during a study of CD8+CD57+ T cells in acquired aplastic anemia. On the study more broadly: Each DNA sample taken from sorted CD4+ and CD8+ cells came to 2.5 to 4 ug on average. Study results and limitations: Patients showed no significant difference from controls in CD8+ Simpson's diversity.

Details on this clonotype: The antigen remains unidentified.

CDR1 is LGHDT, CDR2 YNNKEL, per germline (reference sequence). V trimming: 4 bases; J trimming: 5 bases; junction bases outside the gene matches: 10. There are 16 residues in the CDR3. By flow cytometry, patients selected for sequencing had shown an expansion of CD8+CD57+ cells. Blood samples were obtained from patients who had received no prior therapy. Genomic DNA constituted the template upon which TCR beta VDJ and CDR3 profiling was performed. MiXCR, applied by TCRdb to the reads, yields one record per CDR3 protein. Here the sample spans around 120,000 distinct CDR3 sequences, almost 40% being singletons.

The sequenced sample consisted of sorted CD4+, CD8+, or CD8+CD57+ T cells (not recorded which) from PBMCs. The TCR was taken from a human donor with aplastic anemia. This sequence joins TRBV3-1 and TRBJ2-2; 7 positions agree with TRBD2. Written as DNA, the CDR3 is TGTGCCAGCAGCCGGACTAGATTAAAGTCGACCGGGGAGCTGTTTTTT. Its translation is CASSRTRLKSTGELFF.